The 2 T cell receptor beta chains reported below all come from one sample, sequenced in a study of T cells in Graves' hyperthyroidism and ophthalmopathy. Using RNA transcripts as the source, TCR beta CDR3 regions were amplified. A set of HTBI primers served as the primers for a first-round RT-PCR of the TCR CDR3. In TCRdb, the multiplex PCR reads were re-called with MiXCR into one record per CDR3 protein. The sample carries fewer than 300,000 distinct CDR3 sequences, approximately 14% recorded once. Sequencing was done on a sample of blood. These receptors all stem from a woman aged 50 to 65 with Graves' hyperthyroidism that later progressed to Graves' ophthalmopathy.

This clonotype has ten or more counts. The CDR3 reads CSAREASTDTQYF. The CDR3 DNA reads TGCAGTGCTAGAGAAGCTAGCACAGATACGCAGTATTTT. The chain links TRBV20-1 to TRBJ2-3; D gene ambiguous. The CDR3 runs to 13 residues. V gave up 0 bases and J gave up 0 bases, with 4 bases separating them. Per the germline V gene, CDR1 is DFQATT and CDR2 is SNEGSKA (reference sequence).

This rearrangement joins TRBV9 to TRBJ2-3, with D maybe TRBD2 (5 bases). In germline, CDR1 is SGDLS, CDR2 YYNGEE. CDR3 length equals 15 residues. Trimming pared 5 bases from V and 2 bases from J, leaving 15 bases between. The CDR3, as DNA: TGTGCCAGCAGTCCTAGCTTACCCAACACAGATACGCAGTATTTT. It encodes CASSPSLPNTDTQYF.